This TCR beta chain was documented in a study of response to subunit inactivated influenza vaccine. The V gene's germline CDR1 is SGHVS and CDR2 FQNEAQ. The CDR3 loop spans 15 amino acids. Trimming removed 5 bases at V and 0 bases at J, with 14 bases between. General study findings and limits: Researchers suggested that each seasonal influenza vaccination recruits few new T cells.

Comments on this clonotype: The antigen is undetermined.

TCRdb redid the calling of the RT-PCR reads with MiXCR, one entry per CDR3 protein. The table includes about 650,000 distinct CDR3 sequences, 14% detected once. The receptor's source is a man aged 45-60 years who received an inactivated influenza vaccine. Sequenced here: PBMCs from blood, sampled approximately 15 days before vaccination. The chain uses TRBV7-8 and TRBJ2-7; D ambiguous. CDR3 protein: CASSPIEKLSYEQYF. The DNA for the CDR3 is TGTGCCAGCAGCCCGATCGAGAAACTCTCCTACGAGCAGTACTTC.